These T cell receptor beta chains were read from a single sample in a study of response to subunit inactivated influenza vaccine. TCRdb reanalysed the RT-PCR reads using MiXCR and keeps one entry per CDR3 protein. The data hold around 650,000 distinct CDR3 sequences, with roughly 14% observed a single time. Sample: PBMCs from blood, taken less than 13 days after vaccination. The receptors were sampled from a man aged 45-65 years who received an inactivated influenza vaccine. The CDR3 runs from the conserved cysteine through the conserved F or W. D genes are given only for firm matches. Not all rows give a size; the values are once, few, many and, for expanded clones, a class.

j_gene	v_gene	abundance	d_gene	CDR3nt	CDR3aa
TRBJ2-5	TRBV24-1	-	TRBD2	TGTGCCACCAGTGGGCCCGGGACTAGCGTACAAGAGACCCAGTACTTC	CATSGPGTSVQETQYF
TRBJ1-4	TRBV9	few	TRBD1	TGTGCCAGCAGCGTAGCGGCAGGGGGTTTTGAAAAACTGTTTTTT	CASSVAAGGFEKLFF
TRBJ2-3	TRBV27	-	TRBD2	TGTGCCACCCAGCTAGCGGGGGGCACAGATACGCAGTATTTT	CATQLAGGTDTQYF
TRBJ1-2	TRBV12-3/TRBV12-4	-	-	TGTGCCAGCAGTCCCATGACATATGGCTACACCTTC	CASSPMTYGYTF
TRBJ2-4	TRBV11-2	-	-	TGTGCCAGCAGCTTGCAGGTCAAAAACATTCAGTACTTC	CASSLQVKNIQYF
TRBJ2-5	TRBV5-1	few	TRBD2	TGCGCCAGCAGCTTGAGTGGCGGGGGTTTTCAAGAGACCCAGTACTTC	CASSLSGGGFQETQYF
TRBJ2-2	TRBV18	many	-	TGTGCCAGCAGCCGCATGCGGGACACCGGGGAGCTGTTTTTT	CASSRMRDTGELFF
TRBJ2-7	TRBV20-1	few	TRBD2	TGCAGTGCTGCCACTAGCGGGGGGGCCTACGAGCAGTACTTC	CSAATSGGAYEQYF
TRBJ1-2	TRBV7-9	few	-	TGTGCCAGCAGGGTAGCGGGTAGGAGAGCTAACTATGGCTACACCTTC	CASRVAGRRANYGYTF
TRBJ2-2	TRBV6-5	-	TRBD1	TGTGCCAGCAGTTACGGGGCAGGGGGCATAGCCGGGGAGCTGTTTTTT	CASSYGAGGIAGELFF
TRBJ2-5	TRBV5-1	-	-	TGCGCCAGCAGCTCGGGGTCGGAGATCCAGTACTTC	CASSSGSEIQYF
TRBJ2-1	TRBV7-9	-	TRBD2	TGTGCCAGCAGCTTATTGGCCAGCGGGAGCTCCTACAATGAGCAGTTCTTC	CASSLLASGSSYNEQFF
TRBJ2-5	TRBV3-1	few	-	TGTGCCAGCAGCCAAGAAAGGCAGCACCAAGAGACCCAGTACTTC	CASSQERQHQETQYF
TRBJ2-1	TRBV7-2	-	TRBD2	TGTGCCAGCAGCTTAGGGGCGGGGGGCGGTGAGCAGTTCTTC	CASSLGAGGGEQFF
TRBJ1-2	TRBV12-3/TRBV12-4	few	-	TGTGCCAGCACCCCATCCCGGTTTTCCCTCTATGGCTACACCTTC	CASTPSRFSLYGYTF
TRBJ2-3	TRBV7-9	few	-	TGTGCCACCGGGGGGCGGGTCCCAGATACGCAGTATTTT	CATGGRVPDTQYF
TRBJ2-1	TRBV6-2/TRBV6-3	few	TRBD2	TGTGCCAGCAGTTACAGGGCGGGAGGGCCGTACAATGAGCAGTTCTTC	CASSYRAGGPYNEQFF
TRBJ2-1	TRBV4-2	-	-	TGTGCCAGCAGCCAGACCGGGGCAAATGAGCAGTTCTTC	CASSQTGANEQFF
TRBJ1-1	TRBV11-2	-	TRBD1	TGTGCCAGCAGCTTCGAGGGACAGATGAACACTGAAGCTTTCTTT	CASSFEGQMNTEAFF
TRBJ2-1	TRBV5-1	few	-	TGCGCCAGCAGGTCGTCCGGGCCGCAGTTCTTC	CASRSSGPQFF
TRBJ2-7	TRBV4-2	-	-	TGTGCCAGCAGCCAAGTCTCCCTGGACAGTTCCTACGAGCAGTACTTC	CASSQVSLDSSYEQYF
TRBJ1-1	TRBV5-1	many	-	TGCGCCAGCAGCTTGTCTTCGGCAGGATCAACGACAGCTTTCTTT	CASSLSSAGSTTAFF
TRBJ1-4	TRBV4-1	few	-	TGCGCCAGCAGCCAAGAGGGCCAGGGCAGCGAAAAACTGTTTTTT	CASSQEGQGSEKLFF
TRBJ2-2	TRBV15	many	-	TGTGCCACCAGCATAAAGGACAGCACCGGGGAGCTGTTTTTT	CATSIKDSTGELFF